This T cell receptor beta chain emerged from a study of T-cell reconstitution after alpha-beta-depleted transplantation in children. CDR3 length: 10 amino acids. Germline V lookup: CDR1 DFQATT, CDR2 SNEGSKA (reference sequence). Unmatched junction bases numbered 4, after V lost 6 bases and J lost 12 bases. Study-level results: Newly produced T cells mostly accounted for T-cell counts and diversity one year post-transplant. Surviving recipient T cells and thymic progenitors underlay high day-60 TCRbeta diversity in some patients. Reported findings indicate that, about two months after transplant, alpha-beta T cells came from several hundred expanded clones, which were derived from non-depleted graft cells.

On this clonotype itself: The target antigen is unknown. With a much larger clone just one base away, this may be a read error.

Unique molecular identifiers were incorporated into the prepared TCRbeta library. TCRdb called the PCR reads again in MiXCR, with one record for every CDR3 protein. The profile shows 130,000 to 150,000 distinct CDR3 sequences, 8.8% of them singletons. Sequenced here: PBMCs, mostly from graft donor cells, sampled 180 days after TCRalphabeta/CD19-depleted stem cell transplant. V is TRBV20-1 and J is TRBJ2-1; 8 nucleotides line up with TRBD2. The TCR was taken from a female patient aged 2 to 10 who had a stem cell transplant for congenital amegakaryocytic thrombocytopenia, so the T cells may come from the graft donor. The CDR3 reads CSASGGWQFF. The CDR3 region has the DNA TGCAGTGCCTCGGGGGGGTGGCAGTTCTTC.